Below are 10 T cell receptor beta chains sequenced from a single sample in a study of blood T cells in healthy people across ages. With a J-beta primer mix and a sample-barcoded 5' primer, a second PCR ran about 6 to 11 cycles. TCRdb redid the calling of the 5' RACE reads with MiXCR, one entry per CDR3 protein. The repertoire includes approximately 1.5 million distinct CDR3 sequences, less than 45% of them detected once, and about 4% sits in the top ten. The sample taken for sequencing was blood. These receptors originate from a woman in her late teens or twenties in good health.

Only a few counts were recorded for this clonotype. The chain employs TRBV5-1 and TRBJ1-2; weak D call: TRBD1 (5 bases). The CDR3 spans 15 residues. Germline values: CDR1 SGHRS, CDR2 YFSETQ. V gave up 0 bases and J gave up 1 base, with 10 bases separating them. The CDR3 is CASSLGQPINYGYTF. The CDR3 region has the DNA TGCGCCAGCAGCTTGGGACAGCCGATTAACTATGGCTACACCTTC.

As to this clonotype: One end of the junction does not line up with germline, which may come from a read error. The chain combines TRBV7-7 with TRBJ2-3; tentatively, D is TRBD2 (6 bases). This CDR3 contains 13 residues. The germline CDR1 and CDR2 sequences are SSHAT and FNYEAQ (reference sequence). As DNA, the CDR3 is TGTGCTAGCAGTTCGGACGGGGGTAATACGCAGTATTTT. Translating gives CASSSDGGNTQYF.

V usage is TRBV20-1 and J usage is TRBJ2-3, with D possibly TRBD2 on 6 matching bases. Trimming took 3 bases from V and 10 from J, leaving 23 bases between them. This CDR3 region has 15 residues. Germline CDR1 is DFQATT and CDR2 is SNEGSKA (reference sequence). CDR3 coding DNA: TGCAGTGCTAGGGTGGGGACTGGAGGCACCACTCCGCAGTATTTT. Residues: CSARVGTGGTTPQYF.

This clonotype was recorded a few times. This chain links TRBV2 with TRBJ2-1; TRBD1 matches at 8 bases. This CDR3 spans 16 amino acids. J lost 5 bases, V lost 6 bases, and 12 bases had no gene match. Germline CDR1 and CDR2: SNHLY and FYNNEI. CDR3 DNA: TGTGCCAGCAGCGCCCTTCTCGGACAGGGAGACAATGAGCAGTTCTTC. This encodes CASSALLGQGDNEQFF.

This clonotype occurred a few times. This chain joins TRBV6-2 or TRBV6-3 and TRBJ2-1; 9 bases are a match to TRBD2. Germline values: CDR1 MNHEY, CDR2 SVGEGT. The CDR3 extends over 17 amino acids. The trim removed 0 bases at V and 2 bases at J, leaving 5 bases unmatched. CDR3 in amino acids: CASSYSRTSAAYNEQFF. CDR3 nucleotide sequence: TGTGCCAGCAGTTACTCTAGGACTAGCGCGGCCTACAATGAGCAGTTCTTC.

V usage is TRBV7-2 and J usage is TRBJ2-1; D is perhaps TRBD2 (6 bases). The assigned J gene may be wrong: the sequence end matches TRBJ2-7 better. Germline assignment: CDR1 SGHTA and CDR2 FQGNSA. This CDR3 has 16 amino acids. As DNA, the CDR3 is TGTGCCAGCAGCCGTCCTAGCGTAGGGAGGTTTTACGAGCAGTACTTC. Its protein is CASSRPSVGRFYEQYF.

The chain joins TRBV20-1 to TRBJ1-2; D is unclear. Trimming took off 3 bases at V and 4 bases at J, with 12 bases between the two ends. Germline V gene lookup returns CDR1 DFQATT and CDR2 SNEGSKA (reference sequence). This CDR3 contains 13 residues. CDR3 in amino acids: CSAREGEGYGYTF. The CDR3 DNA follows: TGCAGTGCTAGGGAAGGTGAGGGCTATGGCTACACCTTC.

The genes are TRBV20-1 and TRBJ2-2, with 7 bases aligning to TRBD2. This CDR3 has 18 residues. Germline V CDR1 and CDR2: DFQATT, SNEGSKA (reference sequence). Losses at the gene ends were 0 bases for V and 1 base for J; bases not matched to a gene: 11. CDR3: CSARDRERDLLNTGELFF. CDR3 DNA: TGCAGTGCTAGAGATAGGGAGCGGGATCTTCTGAACACCGGGGAGCTGTTTTTT.

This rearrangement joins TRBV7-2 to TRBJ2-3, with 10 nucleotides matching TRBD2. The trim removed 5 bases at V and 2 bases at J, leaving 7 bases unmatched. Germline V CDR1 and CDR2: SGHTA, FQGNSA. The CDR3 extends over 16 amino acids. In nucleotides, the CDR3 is TGTGCCAGCAGCGCAAAGCTAGCGGGGGTCACAGATACGCAGTATTTT. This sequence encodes CASSAKLAGVTDTQYF.

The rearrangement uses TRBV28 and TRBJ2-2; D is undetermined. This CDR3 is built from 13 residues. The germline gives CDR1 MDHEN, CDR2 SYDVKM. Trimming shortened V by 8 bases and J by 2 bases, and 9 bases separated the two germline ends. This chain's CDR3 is CASAGQNTGELFF. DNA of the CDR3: TGTGCCAGCGCAGGCCAAAACACCGGGGAGCTGTTTTTT.